This T cell receptor (beta chain) was captured by sequencing in a study of identical twins. Study-wide results and caveats: Because invariant MAIT and iNKT cells could be present, zero-insertion analyses could be partly confounded. Alpha sequences out of frame and shared by twins had excess low generation probability.

This CDR3 is 16 amino acids long. From germline, CDR1 is SGHRS and CDR2 YFSETQ. The V gene end was trimmed by 4 bases and the J gene end by 7 bases; junction bases not matched to a gene: 10. As for this clonotype: Its antigen is unidentified.

One entry per CDR3 protein results from TCRdb running MiXCR on the 5' RACE reads. The sample gives 500,000 to 550,000 distinct CDR3 sequences, 20% to 25% of which show up once; 0.4% to 0.6% is in the top ten. Separately, the same data were catalogued under a study of yellow fever vaccine responses in identical twins.

This receptor was obtained from a young woman in good health. The rearrangement uses TRBV5-1 and TRBJ2-1; 11 bases line up with TRBD2. The material sequenced was CD4+ T cells sorted from blood. DNA for the CDR3: TGCGCCAGCAGCCTCCAAACTAGCGGGGGCCCTAATGAGCAGTTCTTC. As protein: CASSLQTSGGPNEQFF. Full variable domain (rest looked up from reference TRBV5-1 and TRBJ2-1): KAGVTQTPRYLIKTRGQQVTLSCSPISGHRSVSWYQQTPGQGLQFLFEYFSETQRNKGNFPGRFSGRQFSNSRSEMNVSTLELGDSALYLCASSLQTSGGPNEQFFGPGTRLTVL.